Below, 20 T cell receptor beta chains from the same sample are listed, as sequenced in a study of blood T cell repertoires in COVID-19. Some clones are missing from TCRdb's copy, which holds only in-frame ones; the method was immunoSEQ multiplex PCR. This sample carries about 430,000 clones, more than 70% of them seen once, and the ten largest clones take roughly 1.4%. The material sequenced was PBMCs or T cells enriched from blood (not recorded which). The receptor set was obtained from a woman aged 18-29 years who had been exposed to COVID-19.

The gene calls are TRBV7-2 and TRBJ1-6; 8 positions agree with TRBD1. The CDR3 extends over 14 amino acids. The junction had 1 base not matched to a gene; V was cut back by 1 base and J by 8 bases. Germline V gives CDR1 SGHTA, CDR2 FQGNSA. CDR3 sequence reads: CASSLVDRDSPLHF. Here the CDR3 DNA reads TGTGCCAGCAGCTTAGTGGACAGGGATTCACCCCTCCACTTT.

CDR3 coding DNA: TGTGCCAGTAGTACATTACTACAGGGAGAGCAGTACTTC. This gives the protein CASSTLLQGEQYF. The V call is TRBV19, the J call TRBJ2-7; D is possibly TRBD1 (6 bases). Trimming took 4 bases from V and 7 from J, leaving 14 bases between them. Germline-derived CDR1 and CDR2 are LNHDA and SQIVND (reference sequence). The CDR3 length is 13 residues.

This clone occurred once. This chain's CDR3 is CASSRDRVDSPLHF. CDR3 sequence (DNA): TGTGCCAGCAGCCGGGACAGGGTGGATTCACCCCTCCACTTT. The chain joins TRBV7-9 to TRBJ1-6; 9 bases line up with TRBD1. The trim removed 5 bases at V and 8 bases at J, leaving 4 bases unmatched. This CDR3 spans 14 amino acids. In germline, CDR1 is SEHNR, CDR2 FQNEAQ (reference sequence).

The CDR3 region has the DNA TGTGCCTGGAGTGGGACAGGCCTGCAAGAGACCCAGTACTTC. It codes for CAWSGTGLQETQYF. This rearrangement joins TRBV30 to TRBJ2-5; 7 bases fit TRBD1. Germline V gives CDR1 GTSNPN, CDR2 SVGIG (reference sequence). Unmatched junction bases numbered 4, after V lost 1 base and J lost 2 bases. The CDR3 totals 14 residues.

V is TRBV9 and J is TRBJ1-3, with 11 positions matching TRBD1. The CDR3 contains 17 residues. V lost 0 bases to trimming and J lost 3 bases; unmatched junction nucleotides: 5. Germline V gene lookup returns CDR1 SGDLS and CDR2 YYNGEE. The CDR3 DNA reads TGTGCCAGCAGCGTAGAAGGGACAGGGGGACTTGGAAACACCATATATTTT. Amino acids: CASSVEGTGGLGNTIYF.

The CDR3 spells CASSLDASGVRDTQYF. The CDR3 nucleotides read TGTGCCAGCAGCTTAGATGCTAGCGGGGTGAGAGATACGCAGTATTTT. The genes are TRBV7-8 and TRBJ2-3; TRBD2 agrees at 9 bases. CDR1 is SGHVS, CDR2 FQNEAQ, per germline. The V segment lost 1 base and the J segment 5 bases; nucleotides outside the gene matches: 7. The CDR3 covers 16 residues.

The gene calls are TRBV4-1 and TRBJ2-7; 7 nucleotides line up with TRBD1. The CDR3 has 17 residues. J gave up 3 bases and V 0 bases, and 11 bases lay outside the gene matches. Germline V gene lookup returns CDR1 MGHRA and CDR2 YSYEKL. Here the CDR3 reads CASSQEERRTGVYEQYF. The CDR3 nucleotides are TGCGCCAGCAGCCAAGAGGAGAGGAGGACAGGAGTCTACGAGCAGTACTTC.

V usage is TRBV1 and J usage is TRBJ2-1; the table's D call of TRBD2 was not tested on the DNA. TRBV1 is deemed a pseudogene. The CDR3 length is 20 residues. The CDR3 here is CTSSPPWLRTSGSVYNEQFF. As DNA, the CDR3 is TGCACCAGCAGCCCGCCTTGGCTCCGGACTAGCGGGAGTGTATACAATGAGCAGTTCTTC.

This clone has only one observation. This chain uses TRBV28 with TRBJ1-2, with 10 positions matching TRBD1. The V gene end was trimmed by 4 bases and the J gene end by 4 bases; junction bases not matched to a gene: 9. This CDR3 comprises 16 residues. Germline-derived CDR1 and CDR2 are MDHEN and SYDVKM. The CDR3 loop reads CASSSRTGGPGYGYTF. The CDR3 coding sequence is TGTGCCAGCAGTTCCCGGACAGGGGGGCCTGGCTATGGCTACACCTTC.

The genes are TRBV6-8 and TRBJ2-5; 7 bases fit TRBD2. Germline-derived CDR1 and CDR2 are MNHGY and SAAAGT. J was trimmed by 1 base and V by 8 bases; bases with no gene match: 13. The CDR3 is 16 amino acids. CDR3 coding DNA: TGTGCCAGCTTACTGAGGCTAGCGGATCCCCAAGAGACCCAGTACTTC. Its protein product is CASLLRLADPQETQYF.

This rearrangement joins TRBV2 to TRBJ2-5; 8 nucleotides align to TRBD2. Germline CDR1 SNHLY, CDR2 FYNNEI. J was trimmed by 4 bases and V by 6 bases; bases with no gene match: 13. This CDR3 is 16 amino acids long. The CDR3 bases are TGTGCCAGCAGCGTAACTAGCGGAGAGAGATCAGAGACCCAGTACTTC. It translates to CASSVTSGERSETQYF.

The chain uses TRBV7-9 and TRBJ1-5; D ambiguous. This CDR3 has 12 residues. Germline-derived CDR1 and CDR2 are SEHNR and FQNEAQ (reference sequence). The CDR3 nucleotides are TGTGCGACGGGATATACCAATCAGCCCCAGCATTTT. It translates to CATGYTNQPQHF.

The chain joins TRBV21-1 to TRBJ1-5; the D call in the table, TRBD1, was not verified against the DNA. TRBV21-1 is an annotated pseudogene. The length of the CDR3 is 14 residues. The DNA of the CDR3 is TGTGCCAGCAGCAAAGGAAACAGGGGGCAGCCCCAGCATTTT. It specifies CASSKGNRGQPQHF.

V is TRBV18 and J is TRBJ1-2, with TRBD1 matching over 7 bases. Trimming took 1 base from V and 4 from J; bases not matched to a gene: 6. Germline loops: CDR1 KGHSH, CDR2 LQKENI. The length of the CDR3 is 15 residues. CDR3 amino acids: CASSPQRDSTYGYTF. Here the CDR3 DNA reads TGTGCCAGCTCACCACAAAGGGACAGCACCTATGGCTACACCTTC. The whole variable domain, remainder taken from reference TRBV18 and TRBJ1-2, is NAGVMQNPRHLVRRRGQEARLRCSPMKGHSHVYWYRQLPEEGLKFMVYLQKENIIDESGMPKERFSAEFPKEGPSILRIQQVVRGDSAAYFCASSPQRDSTYGYTFGSGTRLTVV.

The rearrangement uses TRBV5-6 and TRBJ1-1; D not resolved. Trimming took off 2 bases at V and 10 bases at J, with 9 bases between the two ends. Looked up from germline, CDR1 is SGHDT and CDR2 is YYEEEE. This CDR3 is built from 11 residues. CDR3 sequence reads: CASSFGEAAFF. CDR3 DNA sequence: TGTGCCAGCAGCTTTGGGGAGGCAGCTTTCTTT.

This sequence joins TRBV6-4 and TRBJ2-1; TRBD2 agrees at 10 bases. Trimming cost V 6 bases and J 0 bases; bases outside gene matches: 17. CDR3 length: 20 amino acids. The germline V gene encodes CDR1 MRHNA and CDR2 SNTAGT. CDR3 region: CASSPSGTSVLWDSYNEQFF. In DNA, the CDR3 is TGTGCCAGCAGCCCTTCCGGGACTAGCGTGCTCTGGGACTCCTACAATGAGCAGTTCTTC.

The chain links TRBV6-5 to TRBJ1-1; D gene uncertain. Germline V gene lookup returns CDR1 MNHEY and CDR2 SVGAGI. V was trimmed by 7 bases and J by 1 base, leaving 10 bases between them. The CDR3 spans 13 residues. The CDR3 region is CASNPDWNTEAFF. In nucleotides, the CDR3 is TGTGCCAGCAATCCCGACTGGAACACTGAAGCTTTCTTT.

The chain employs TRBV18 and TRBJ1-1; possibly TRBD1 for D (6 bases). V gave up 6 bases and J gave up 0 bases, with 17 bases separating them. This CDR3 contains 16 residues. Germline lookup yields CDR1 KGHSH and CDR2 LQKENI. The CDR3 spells CASSALPTGLNTEAFF. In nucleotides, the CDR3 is TGTGCCAGCTCTGCTCTACCGACAGGCTTGAACACTGAAGCTTTCTTT.

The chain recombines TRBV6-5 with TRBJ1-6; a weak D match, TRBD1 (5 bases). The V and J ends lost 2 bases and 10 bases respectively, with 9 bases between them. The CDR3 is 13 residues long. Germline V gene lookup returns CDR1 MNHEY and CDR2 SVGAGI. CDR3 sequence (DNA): TGTGCCAGCAGTTACGATAGGGGCTCACCCCTCCACTTT. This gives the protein CASSYDRGSPLHF.

CDR3 sequence (DNA): TGTGCCAGCAGTTTGCGGGGGGATGGAAACACCATATATTTT. It is translated as CASSLRGDGNTIYF. The genes are TRBV27 and TRBJ1-3; tentatively, D is TRBD1 (5 bases). Trimming took off 3 bases at V and 3 bases at J, with 9 bases between the two ends. Germline assignment: CDR1 MNHEY and CDR2 SMNVEV (reference sequence). This CDR3 has 14 residues.